This TCR beta chain was sequenced during a study of T cell responses to AZD1222 COVID-19 vaccine. The table came from immunoSEQ multiplex PCR; TCRdb's copy has only in-frame clones and leaves some out. Counted here are 110,000 to 150,000 clones, more than 85% occurring once; the ten biggest clones make up under 6.5%. J lost 4 bases, V lost 1 base, and 6 bases had no gene match. The CDR3 runs to 15 residues. Per germline, CDR1 SGHAT and CDR2 FQNNGV. The receptor was isolated from an adult in good health. The chain uses TRBV11-2 and TRBJ2-7; 8 bases map to TRBD2. The sample here was peripheral blood, taken on day 0 of AZD1222 vaccination. CDR3: CASSLGPLAAYEQYF. DNA of the CDR3: TGTGCCAGCAGCTTAGGCCCACTAGCGGCTTACGAGCAGTACTTC. The full variable domain, with the rest looked up from reference TRBV11-2 and TRBJ2-7, is EAGVAQSPRYKIIEKRQSVAFWCNPISGHATLYWYQQILGQGPKLLIQFQNNGVVDDSQLPKDRFSAERLKGVDSTLKIQPAKLEDSAVYLCASSLGPLAAYEQYFGPGTRLTVT.